These 21 T cell receptor beta chains originate from one sample sequenced in a study of T cell responses to AZD1222 COVID-19 vaccine. The method was immunoSEQ multiplex PCR; TCRdb's version includes in-frame clones alone and lacks a portion of them. The sample carries approximately 130,000 clones, around 93% recorded once. The sample in question was peripheral blood, obtained on day 0 of AZD1222 vaccination. All receptors derive from an adult in good health.

The chain employs TRBV3-1 (or the pseudogene TRBV3-2) and TRBJ1-2; no firm D call. The CDR3 is 12 residues long. Germline loops: CDR1 LGHDT, CDR2 YNNKEL (reference sequence). Trimming stripped 1 base from V and 4 bases from J, with 4 bases between. CDR3 protein: CASSQGGYGYTF. CDR3 sequence (DNA): TGTGCCAGCAGCCAAGGGGGCTATGGCTACACCTTC.

The chain is built from TRBV3-1 (or the pseudogene TRBV3-2) and TRBJ2-2; D may be TRBD2 (5 bases). Trimming removed 1 base from V and 7 bases from J, with 7 bases in between. CDR3 length: 13 residues. Germline V lookup: CDR1 LGHDT, CDR2 YNNKEL (reference sequence). CDR3 DNA sequence: TGTGCCAGCAGCCAAGGGGGAGTCGGGGAGCTGTTTTTT. The encoded protein is CASSQGGVGELFF.

The chain combines TRBV11-2 with TRBJ1-4; TRBD1 matches at 8 bases. Germline V lookup: CDR1 SGHAT, CDR2 FQNNGV. The CDR3 has 15 residues. V shed 5 bases, J shed 7 bases, and the junction held 9 bases outside the gene matches. The CDR3 spells CASSPGGGVSEKLFF. CDR3 nucleotides: TGTGCCAGCAGCCCAGGGGGCGGAGTAAGTGAAAAACTGTTTTTT.

The gene calls are TRBV4-1 and TRBJ2-7, with 8 bases aligning to TRBD2. CDR3 length equals 15 residues. Germline CDR1 reads MGHRA; CDR2 reads YSYEKL. The V segment lost 4 bases and the J segment 2 bases; nucleotides outside the gene matches: 7. The CDR3 reads CASSPSTSAPYEQYF. DNA for the CDR3: TGCGCCAGCAGCCCCTCGACTAGCGCGCCCTACGAGCAGTACTTC.

The chain joins TRBV19 to TRBJ1-1, with D possibly TRBD1 on 5 matching bases. Trimming shortened V by 7 bases and J by 0 bases, and 12 bases separated the two germline ends. Looked up from germline, CDR1 is LNHDA and CDR2 is SQIVND (reference sequence). CDR3 length: 14 amino acids. In DNA, the CDR3 is TGTGCCAGTACCCCGGGACGGTTGAACACTGAAGCTTTCTTT. This translates into CASTPGRLNTEAFF.

The sample holds many counts of this clone. The V and J genes are TRBV2 and TRBJ2-7; D may match TRBD1 or TRBD2 (5 bases each). V was pared by 4 bases and J by 2 bases, with 9 bases between. The CDR3 consists of 13 residues. Germline V CDR1 and CDR2: SNHLY, FYNNEI. The CDR3 nucleotides read TGTGCCAGCAGTGCGGGGCGGGCCTACGAGCAGTACTTC. Its translation is CASSAGRAYEQYF.

The chain joins TRBV19 to TRBJ1-5; a weak D match, TRBD1 (6 bases). The V and J ends lost 5 bases and 1 base respectively, with 18 bases between them. The CDR3 runs to 17 residues. Germline V gene lookup returns CDR1 LNHDA and CDR2 SQIVND (reference sequence). CDR3 protein: CASSSLGGRRSNQPQHF. For the CDR3, the DNA is TGTGCCAGTAGTTCTTTGGGGGGCAGGAGAAGCAATCAGCCCCAGCATTTT.

The rearrangement joins TRBV9 to TRBJ1-5; a possible D gene is TRBD1 (6 bases). V lost 3 bases to trimming and J lost 6 bases, with 13 bases between them. The CDR3 has 14 amino acids. Germline lookup yields CDR1 SGDLS and CDR2 YYNGEE. This CDR3 is CASSAGQHGQPQHF. CDR3 DNA sequence: TGTGCCAGCAGCGCCGGACAGCACGGTCAGCCCCAGCATTTT. Full variable domain (missing parts from reference TRBV9 and TRBJ1-5): DSGVTQTPKHLITATGQRVTLRCSPRSGDLSVYWYQQSLDQGLQFLIQYYNGEERAKGNILERFSAQQFPDLHSELNLSSLELGDSALYFCASSAGQHGQPQHFGDGTRLSIL.

V usage is TRBV7-9 and J usage is TRBJ1-5; no definite D call. This CDR3 comprises 12 residues. V was pared by 0 bases and J by 3 bases, with 0 bases between. Germline V CDR1 and CDR2: SEHNR, FQNEAQ (reference sequence). CDR3 amino acids: CASSLANQPQHF. The CDR3, as DNA: TGTGCCAGCAGCTTAGCCAATCAGCCCCAGCATTTT.

This clone occurred a few times. This chain's CDR3 is CASSVQVSTDTQYF. The CDR3 region has the DNA TGTGCCAGCAGCGTACAGGTTAGCACAGATACGCAGTATTTT. V gene TRBV9 combines with J gene TRBJ2-3; D is ambiguous. Germline-derived CDR1 and CDR2 are SGDLS and YYNGEE. V was pared by 1 base and J by 0 bases, with 6 bases between. The CDR3 runs to 14 residues. Together with reference TRBV9 and TRBJ2-3, the CDR3 gives the full variable domain: DSGVTQTPKHLITATGQRVTLRCSPRSGDLSVYWYQQSLDQGLQFLIQYYNGEERAKGNILERFSAQQFPDLHSELNLSSLELGDSALYFCASSVQVSTDTQYFGPGTRLTVL.

This chain connects TRBV9 to TRBJ1-6; a weak D match, TRBD1 (5 bases). This CDR3 is 15 amino acids long. Germline V CDR1 and CDR2: SGDLS, YYNGEE. V lost 4 bases and J lost 6, with 14 bases in between. The CDR3 is CASSSSGGFNSPLHF. DNA of the CDR3: TGTGCCAGCAGCTCATCCGGGGGATTTAATTCACCCCTCCACTTT.

The genes are TRBV10-3 and TRBJ2-1, with a possible D match to TRBD2 (6 bases). The CDR3 consists of 11 residues. Germline CDR1 ENHRY, CDR2 SYGVKD. Trimming pared 8 bases from V and 8 bases from J, leaving 10 bases between. The CDR3 region has the DNA TGTGCCATCCTAGCGTTCGATGAGCAGTTCTTC. Translation: CAILAFDEQFF.

V usage is TRBV28 and J usage is TRBJ2-6; no definite D call. This CDR3 contains 18 residues. V was clipped by 6 bases and J by 0 bases, with 18 bases between them. The germline CDR1 and CDR2 sequences are MDHEN and SYDVKM. CDR3 protein: CASRGFRRPGSGANVLTF. CDR3 coding DNA: TGTGCCAGCAGGGGGTTCCGAAGACCGGGCTCTGGGGCCAACGTCCTGACTTTC.

This rearrangement joins TRBV9 to TRBJ2-7, with D perhaps matching TRBD2 (7 bases). From germline, CDR1 is SGDLS and CDR2 YYNGEE. V was shortened by 0 bases and J by 2 bases, with 12 bases between the two germline ends. The CDR3 has 15 residues. The DNA of the CDR3 is TGTGCCAGCAGCGTAGGGGGGGGCCCAGCCTACGAGCAGTACTTC. It codes for CASSVGGGPAYEQYF.

CDR3 in DNA: TGTGCCAGCAGTTTATTCGGGGATACGCAGTATTTT. The encoded protein is CASSLFGDTQYF. The V and J genes are TRBV28 and TRBJ2-3, with D hard to call. In germline, CDR1 is MDHEN, CDR2 SYDVKM. V lost 1 base and J lost 6, with 5 bases in between. This CDR3 contains 12 residues.

The chain employs TRBV19 and TRBJ1-5; 7 bases agree with TRBD1. The ends lost 5 bases at V and 4 bases at J; junction bases unmatched: 11. The germline V gene encodes CDR1 LNHDA and CDR2 SQIVND (reference sequence). The CDR3 totals 16 residues. The CDR3: CASSLSWTGRNQPQHF. For the CDR3, the DNA is TGTGCCAGTAGTCTATCATGGACAGGACGAAATCAGCCCCAGCATTTT.

This chain uses TRBV4-1 with TRBJ1-3; a weak D match, TRBD1 (5 bases). Germline CDR1 is MGHRA and CDR2 is YSYEKL. V was trimmed by 1 base and J by 4 bases, leaving 14 bases between them. This CDR3 has 16 residues. CDR3 in DNA: TGCGCCAGCAGCCAAGGAACCCGGGGCCAGGGAAACACCATATATTTT. This codes for CASSQGTRGQGNTIYF.

The J gene is TRBJ1-6, the V gene TRBV3-1 (or the pseudogene TRBV3-2); D is perhaps TRBD1 (5 bases). This CDR3 contains 13 residues. Germline CDR1 reads LGHDT; CDR2 reads YNNKEL (reference sequence). The germline V and J ends were trimmed by 3 bases and 6 bases, with 6 bases remaining between them. CDR3 residues: CASSHGGNSPLHF. The CDR3 bases are TGTGCCAGCAGCCACGGGGGTAATTCACCCCTCCACTTT.

The chain uses TRBV10-2 and TRBJ2-3, with D possibly matching TRBD2 (5 bases). CDR3 length: 14 amino acids. The V and J ends lost 4 bases and 0 bases respectively, with 8 bases between them. CDR1 is WSHSY, CDR2 SAAADI, per germline. Here the CDR3 reads CASSVGGSTDTQYF. In DNA, the CDR3 is TGCGCCAGCAGTGTGGGCGGGAGCACAGATACGCAGTATTTT.

The V and J genes are TRBV5-1 and TRBJ1-1; D is uncertain. The CDR3 covers 14 residues. CDR1 is SGHRS and CDR2 is YFSETQ in the germline V gene. V lost 5 bases and J lost 3, with 14 bases in between. Here the CDR3 DNA reads TGCGCCAGCAGACCCCTCGATCTGTACACTGAAGCTTTCTTT. Translated: CASRPLDLYTEAFF.

This chain links TRBV9 with TRBJ2-7, with TRBD2 identical over 8 bases. Germline V gene lookup returns CDR1 SGDLS and CDR2 YYNGEE. The CDR3 contains 15 residues. With V trimmed by 0 bases and J by 4 bases, 6 bases remained unmatched. CDR3: CASSVGASGRYEQYF. As DNA, the CDR3 is TGTGCCAGCAGCGTAGGAGCTAGCGGGCGGTACGAGCAGTACTTC. The whole variable domain, filled in from reference TRBV9 and TRBJ2-7, reads DSGVTQTPKHLITATGQRVTLRCSPRSGDLSVYWYQQSLDQGLQFLIQYYNGEERAKGNILERFSAQQFPDLHSELNLSSLELGDSALYFCASSVGASGRYEQYFGPGTRLTVT.